The T cell receptor beta chain under discussion was sequenced for a study of T cells in women clearing cervical HPV infection. Study-level results: It is unknown whether associations predate infection; no effector/memory or HPV-specific sorting. A classifier using richness and V gene abundances reached an AUC of roughly 0.8. Richness differences could reflect unmeasured T-cell content per sample. TRBV6-7 relative abundance averaged approximately 0.11% in cases and around 0.17% in controls.

Notes on this clone: The antigen is unknown. The CDR3 end falls 3 residues outside the read, so it is completed with the germline J gene.

The table came from immunoSEQ multiplex PCR; TCRdb's copy has only in-frame clones and leaves some out. In all, the sample yields some 40,000 clones. CDR3 length equals 14 residues. Germline values: CDR1 SGHKS, CDR2 YYEKEE (reference sequence). Trimming pared 3 bases from V and 0 bases from J, leaving 7 bases between. Sequenced: blood buffy coat. The clonotype was recovered from a woman between 18 and 70 years old with a cervical HPV16 infection that either progressed to CIN3+ or cleared (not recorded which). The chain carries TRBV5-5 and TRBJ1-3; D is unresolved. The covered CDR3 bases are TGTGCCAGCAGCTACGGTTTCTCTGGAAACACC. Encoded protein: CASSYGFSGNT. The CDR3 as a whole reads CASSYGFSGNTIYF.